A selection of T cell receptor beta chains follows, all from one sample in a study of Ad26.COV2.S vaccination and SARS-CoV-2 variants. Clones were sequenced by immunoSEQ multiplex PCR, and TCRdb holds only the in-frame ones, with some missing. Here the sample spans around 350,000 clones, roughly nine tenths being singletons. This specimen was peripheral blood, taken after recovery from COVID-19. All receptors derive from a human donor who had recovered from COVID-19. The CDR3 runs from the conserved cysteine through the conserved F or W. Fields, in order: V gene, D gene, J gene, clone size, CDR3 DNA, CDR3 protein. D genes are given only for firm matches. A row's size may be missing; if present it is once, few, many or a size class.

v_gene: TRBV5-6; d_gene: .; j_gene: TRBJ2-2; abundance: .; CDR3nt: TGTGCCAGCACCAGAGGAGGGCCCGTTAGGGCCGGGGAGCTGTTTTTT; CDR3aa: CASTRGGPVRAGELFF
v_gene: TRBV18; d_gene: TRBD1; j_gene: TRBJ1-3; abundance: few; CDR3nt: TGTGCCAGCTCAGAAATATTAACAGGGGCGTCTGGAAACACCATATATTTT; CDR3aa: CASSEILTGASGNTIYF
v_gene: TRBV23-1; d_gene: .; j_gene: TRBJ1-1; abundance: .; CDR3nt: TGCGCCAGCAGTCAATGTAGCACTGAAGCTTTCTTT; CDR3aa: CASSQCSTEAFF
v_gene: TRBV7-2; d_gene: .; j_gene: TRBJ1-1; abundance: .; CDR3nt: TGTGCCAGCAGCTTAGGGTTATACACTGAAGCTTTCTTT; CDR3aa: CASSLGLYTEAFF
v_gene: TRBV7-2; d_gene: .; j_gene: TRBJ1-5; abundance: .; CDR3nt: TGTGCCAGCAGCTTACCTGGGGCGGGCAATCAGCCCCAGCATTTT; CDR3aa: CASSLPGAGNQPQHF
v_gene: TRBV6-5; d_gene: .; j_gene: TRBJ1-4; abundance: .; CDR3nt: TGTGCCAGCAGGAGCTGGGAGAATGAAAAACTGTTTTTT; CDR3aa: CASRSWENEKLFF
v_gene: TRBV7-2; d_gene: .; j_gene: TRBJ1-2; abundance: .; CDR3nt: TGTGCCAGCAGCGGCGGACGGCCACTACCTCAAGGGGGCTACACCTTC; CDR3aa: CASSGGRPLPQGGYTF
v_gene: TRBV10-3; d_gene: TRBD1; j_gene: TRBJ1-3; abundance: .; CDR3nt: TGTGCCTCCCGACCGGGACAGGGACACGGAAACACCATATATTTT; CDR3aa: CASRPGQGHGNTIYF
v_gene: TRBV7-2; d_gene: TRBD1; j_gene: TRBJ2-1; abundance: once; CDR3nt: TGTGCCAGCAGTCAAACAGGGGGCAATGAGCAGTTCTTC; CDR3aa: CASSQTGGNEQFF
v_gene: TRBV6-5; d_gene: .; j_gene: TRBJ2-7; abundance: .; CDR3nt: TGTGCCAGTACCCCTGACAGTTCGGTTCGCGAGCAGTACTTC; CDR3aa: CASTPDSSVREQYF
v_gene: TRBV19; d_gene: TRBD2; j_gene: TRBJ2-3; abundance: .; CDR3nt: TGTGCCAGTAGTCCGCGACTAGCGGGGGGGCGGGATACGCAGTATTTT; CDR3aa: CASSPRLAGGRDTQYF
v_gene: TRBV15; d_gene: .; j_gene: TRBJ1-1; abundance: .; CDR3nt: TGTGCCACCAGCAGAGACACAGAAGCTTTCTTT; CDR3aa: CATSRDTEAFF
v_gene: TRBV18; d_gene: .; j_gene: TRBJ1-3; abundance: .; CDR3nt: TGTGCCAGCTCACCACCGGCCTTGTCGGGAAACACCATATATTTT; CDR3aa: CASSPPALSGNTIYF
v_gene: TRBV3-1/TRBV3-2; d_gene: .; j_gene: TRBJ2-5; abundance: .; CDR3nt: TGTGCCAGCAGCCCAACTAGAGTCCCAGAGACCCAGTACTTC; CDR3aa: CASSPTRVPETQYF
v_gene: TRBV4-1; d_gene: .; j_gene: TRBJ1-2; abundance: .; CDR3nt: TGCGCCAGCAGCCAAGGCGGGCAGAATAACTATGGCTACACCTTC; CDR3aa: CASSQGGQNNYGYTF
v_gene: TRBV6-7; d_gene: .; j_gene: TRBJ2-6; abundance: .; CDR3nt: TGTGCCAGCAGTTCGACACCTACGAGCTCTGGGGCCAACGTCCTGACTTTC; CDR3aa: CASSSTPTSSGANVLTF
v_gene: TRBV7-3; d_gene: TRBD2; j_gene: TRBJ2-1; abundance: .; CDR3nt: TGTGCCAGCAGCATTAGCGGGGGGGCCTACAATGAGCAGTTCTTC; CDR3aa: CASSISGGAYNEQFF
v_gene: TRBV7-9; d_gene: TRBD2; j_gene: TRBJ2-7; abundance: .; CDR3nt: TGTGCCAGCAGCCTAAACAGGACCGGGGGGAAAGAGCAGTACTTC; CDR3aa: CASSLNRTGGKEQYF
v_gene: TRBV5-6; d_gene: TRBD1; j_gene: TRBJ1-1; abundance: once; CDR3nt: TGTGCCAGCAGCCCGGGACAGGTGCAGGGAGCTTTCTTT; CDR3aa: CASSPGQVQGAFF
v_gene: TRBV5-1; d_gene: TRBD1; j_gene: TRBJ1-3; abundance: .; CDR3nt: TGCGCCAGCAGCTTATCAACAGGGGGAATAGACACCATATATTTT; CDR3aa: CASSLSTGGIDTIYF
v_gene: TRBV5-6; d_gene: .; j_gene: TRBJ1-3; abundance: .; CDR3nt: TGTGCCAGCAGCTTGATCGTTACAGACTCTGGAAACACCATATATTTT; CDR3aa: CASSLIVTDSGNTIYF
v_gene: TRBV2; d_gene: TRBD1; j_gene: TRBJ2-7; abundance: once; CDR3nt: TGTGCCAGTGGACAGGGTATGGGGGAGCAGTACTTC; CDR3aa: CASGQGMGEQYF
v_gene: TRBV2; d_gene: TRBD1; j_gene: TRBJ1-1; abundance: .; CDR3nt: TGTGCCAGCATCGAGCAGGGGGCCGGCACTGAAGCTTTCTTT; CDR3aa: CASIEQGAGTEAFF
v_gene: TRBV2; d_gene: TRBD1; j_gene: TRBJ1-1; abundance: .; CDR3nt: TGTGCCAGGATGGACAGGATGAACACTGAAGCTTTCTTT; CDR3aa: CARMDRMNTEAFF
v_gene: TRBV3-1/TRBV3-2; d_gene: TRBD1; j_gene: TRBJ1-4; abundance: .; CDR3nt: TGTGCCAGCACCAGGACAGGGTCAATTGGGGGTGAAAAACTGTTTTTT; CDR3aa: CASTRTGSIGGEKLFF
v_gene: TRBV7-2; d_gene: .; j_gene: TRBJ2-3; abundance: .; CDR3nt: TGTGCCAGCAGCTTCGACGCAGTCGGGCGCGGGACAGATACGCAGTATTTT; CDR3aa: CASSFDAVGRGTDTQYF
v_gene: TRBV5-1; d_gene: .; j_gene: TRBJ2-2; abundance: .; CDR3nt: TGCGCCAGCAGCTTGAAACAGGATACCGGGGAGCTGTTTTTT; CDR3aa: CASSLKQDTGELFF
v_gene: TRBV6-2/TRBV6-3; d_gene: TRBD1; j_gene: TRBJ2-4; abundance: .; CDR3nt: TGTGCCAGCAGTTACGGACAGGGAGACATTCAGTACTTC; CDR3aa: CASSYGQGDIQYF
v_gene: TRBV9; d_gene: TRBD1; j_gene: TRBJ1-2; abundance: .; CDR3nt: TGTGCCAGCAGCGCACAGGGGGCACCATTCTATGGCTACACCTTC; CDR3aa: CASSAQGAPFYGYTF
v_gene: TRBV21-1; d_gene: .; j_gene: TRBJ2-2; abundance: .; CDR3nt: TGTGCCAGCTTAGGGCAGGGCAACACCGGGGAGCTGTTTTTT; CDR3aa: CASLGQGNTGELFF
v_gene: TRBV2; d_gene: .; j_gene: TRBJ2-4; abundance: .; CDR3nt: TGTGCCAGCCGCCGAAGCAACATTCAGTACTTC; CDR3aa: CASRRSNIQYF
v_gene: TRBV19; d_gene: .; j_gene: TRBJ2-7; abundance: .; CDR3nt: TGTGCCAGTGGCCCCCAGGCCATCTACGAGCAGTACTTC; CDR3aa: CASGPQAIYEQYF
v_gene: TRBV5-4; d_gene: .; j_gene: TRBJ2-7; abundance: .; CDR3nt: TGTGCCAGCAGCCTCGGAAGCCGGGCCTTCTCCTACGAGCAGTACTTC; CDR3aa: CASSLGSRAFSYEQYF
v_gene: TRBV4-1; d_gene: TRBD1; j_gene: TRBJ1-1; abundance: .; CDR3nt: TGCGCCAGCAGCCAGGCTAAGGGGGCAGGGAACACTGAAGCTTTCTTT; CDR3aa: CASSQAKGAGNTEAFF
v_gene: TRBV29-1; d_gene: TRBD1; j_gene: TRBJ2-5; abundance: .; CDR3nt: TGCAGCGTTGAAAGGGGAGGGACAGGGGTCGAGACCCAGTACTTC; CDR3aa: CSVERGGTGVETQYF
v_gene: TRBV7-2; d_gene: .; j_gene: TRBJ2-4; abundance: .; CDR3nt: TGTGCCAGCAGCCCACTCAATCGGGGACGGACGAGTCACAAAAACATTCAGTACTTC; CDR3aa: CASSPLNRGRTSHKNIQYF
v_gene: TRBV19; d_gene: .; j_gene: TRBJ2-1; abundance: .; CDR3nt: TGTGCCAGTAAGGTGGGACCTTCTACGGATGAGCAGTTCTTC; CDR3aa: CASKVGPSTDEQFF
v_gene: TRBV7-2; d_gene: .; j_gene: TRBJ2-5; abundance: .; CDR3nt: TGTGCCAGCAGCTTTGGCCTTCTTGGTCCCCAAGAGACCCAGTACTTC; CDR3aa: CASSFGLLGPQETQYF
v_gene: TRBV10-2; d_gene: .; j_gene: TRBJ2-2; abundance: .; CDR3nt: TGCGCCAGCAGTGAGCCCTACCGGTCCGGGGAGCTGTTTTTT; CDR3aa: CASSEPYRSGELFF
v_gene: TRBV7-6; d_gene: .; j_gene: TRBJ1-6; abundance: .; CDR3nt: TGTGCCAGCAGCTTAGGAGGGGGAAGTAATTCACCCCTCCACTTT; CDR3aa: CASSLGGGSNSPLHF
v_gene: TRBV6-1; d_gene: TRBD2; j_gene: TRBJ2-3; abundance: .; CDR3nt: TGTGCCAGCAGTGAAACAGTTGGGCTAGCGGGGGACTATGGCGTTAAAGATACGCAGTATTTT; CDR3aa: CASSETVGLAGDYGVKDTQYF
v_gene: TRBV14; d_gene: TRBD2; j_gene: TRBJ2-3; abundance: once; CDR3nt: TGTGCCAGCAGCCAAGGACCTAGCGGGGGGACCACAGGGACGCAGTATTTT; CDR3aa: CASSQGPSGGTTGTQYF
v_gene: TRBV19; d_gene: .; j_gene: TRBJ1-1; abundance: .; CDR3nt: TGTGCCAGTAGAATCCAAGTCAGGGGTGAAGCTTTCTTT; CDR3aa: CASRIQVRGEAFF
v_gene: TRBV27; d_gene: .; j_gene: TRBJ1-2; abundance: .; CDR3nt: TGTGCCAGCAGTTTTAAGGGCGCGGGCTATGGCTACACCTTC; CDR3aa: CASSFKGAGYGYTF
v_gene: TRBV5-6; d_gene: .; j_gene: TRBJ2-1; abundance: .; CDR3nt: TGTGCCAGCAGCTTGGTAGACCTCGAGCAGTTCTTC; CDR3aa: CASSLVDLEQFF
v_gene: TRBV5-4; d_gene: TRBD1; j_gene: TRBJ1-2; abundance: .; CDR3nt: TGTGCCAGCAGCCTTAAGACAGGGGAACTCTACACCTTC; CDR3aa: CASSLKTGELYTF
v_gene: TRBV6-5; d_gene: TRBD1; j_gene: TRBJ2-4; abundance: .; CDR3nt: TGTGCCAGTAAACAGGGGGCAGGAGCCAAAAACATTCAGTACTTC; CDR3aa: CASKQGAGAKNIQYF
v_gene: TRBV13; d_gene: .; j_gene: TRBJ2-3; abundance: .; CDR3nt: TGTGCCAGCACCTCGTTTACGGTGGGGGATACGCAGTATTTT; CDR3aa: CASTSFTVGDTQYF
v_gene: TRBV7-9; d_gene: TRBD2; j_gene: TRBJ2-3; abundance: .; CDR3nt: TGTGCCAGCAGCCCCATAGCGGGGCCCACAGATACGCAGTATTTT; CDR3aa: CASSPIAGPTDTQYF
v_gene: TRBV12-3/TRBV12-4; d_gene: .; j_gene: TRBJ1-2; abundance: once; CDR3nt: TGTGCCAGCACCCTGGGGAACTATGGCTACACCTTC; CDR3aa: CASTLGNYGYTF
v_gene: TRBV29-1; d_gene: .; j_gene: TRBJ1-1; abundance: .; CDR3nt: TGCAGCGTTCCTATGAGGGGCACTGAAGCTTTCTTT; CDR3aa: CSVPMRGTEAFF
v_gene: TRBV4-3; d_gene: .; j_gene: TRBJ1-3; abundance: .; CDR3nt: TGCGCCAGCAGCCAAGATGTGAATCCCTCTGGAAACACCATATATTTT; CDR3aa: CASSQDVNPSGNTIYF
v_gene: TRBV7-2; d_gene: .; j_gene: TRBJ2-2; abundance: .; CDR3nt: TGTGCCAGCAGCCCCTTTGGGGGGAACACCGGGGAGCTGTTTTTT; CDR3aa: CASSPFGGNTGELFF
v_gene: TRBV23-1; d_gene: .; j_gene: TRBJ2-7; abundance: .; CDR3nt: TGCGCCAGCAGCCCGATGGGGACCTCCTACGAGCAGTACTTC; CDR3aa: CASSPMGTSYEQYF
v_gene: TRBV19; d_gene: .; j_gene: TRBJ2-7; abundance: .; CDR3nt: TGTGCCAGTAGTCGAACCGGGCAAACCTGGGCCTCCTACGAGCAGTACTTC; CDR3aa: CASSRTGQTWASYEQYF
v_gene: TRBV29-1; d_gene: .; j_gene: TRBJ2-3; abundance: .; CDR3nt: TGCAGCGTCACCCCGAGGGTACAGGGCACAGATACGCAGTATTTT; CDR3aa: CSVTPRVQGTDTQYF
v_gene: TRBV18; d_gene: .; j_gene: TRBJ1-5; abundance: .; CDR3nt: TGTGCCAGCTCACCTGGGGGAGGAAGCAATCAGCCCCAGCATTTT; CDR3aa: CASSPGGGSNQPQHF
v_gene: TRBV10-3; d_gene: .; j_gene: TRBJ1-1; abundance: .; CDR3nt: TGTGCCATCAAGAAAGATGGGGGAGACGCTGAAGCTTTCTTT; CDR3aa: CAIKKDGGDAEAFF